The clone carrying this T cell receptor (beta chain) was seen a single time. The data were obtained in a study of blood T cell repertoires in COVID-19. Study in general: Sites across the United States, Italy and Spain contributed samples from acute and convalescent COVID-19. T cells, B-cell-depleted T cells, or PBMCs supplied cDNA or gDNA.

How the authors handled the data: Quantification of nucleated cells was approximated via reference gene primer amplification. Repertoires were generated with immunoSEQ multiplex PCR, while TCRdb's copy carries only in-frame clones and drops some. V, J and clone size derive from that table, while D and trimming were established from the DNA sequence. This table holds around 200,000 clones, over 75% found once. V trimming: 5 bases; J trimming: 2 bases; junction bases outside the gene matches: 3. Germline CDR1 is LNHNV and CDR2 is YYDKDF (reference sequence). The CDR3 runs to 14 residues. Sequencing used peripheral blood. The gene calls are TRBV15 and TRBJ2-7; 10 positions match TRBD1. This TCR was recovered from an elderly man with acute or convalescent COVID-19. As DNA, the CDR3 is TGTGCCACCAGCGCCGGGACAGGGGCCTACGAGCAGTACTTC. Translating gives CATSAGTGAYEQYF.